A selection of T cell receptor beta chains follows, all from one sample in a study of control samples from healthy donors and cancer patients. Here immunoSEQ multiplex PCR was the method, and the copy in TCRdb shows in-frame clones only, minus some. This sample has roughly 120,000 clones, with approximately 94% found just once. Material: PBMCs. The receptor source for this set is a man in his fifties or sixties with head and neck cancer. The CDR3 runs from the conserved cysteine through the conserved F or W. The D gene is left open where the match is weak. Not all rows give a size; the values are once, few, many and, for expanded clones, a class.

clone_size: once; d_call: .; j_call: TRBJ1-2; cdr3_length: 15; v_call: TRBV14; cdr3_aa: CASSQDRGSNYGYTF; cdr3_nt: TGTGCCAGCAGCCAAGATCGGGGTTCTAACTATGGCTACACCTTC
clone_size: .; d_call: .; j_call: TRBJ2-7; cdr3_length: 13; v_call: TRBV10-3; cdr3_aa: CAISGVGSYEQYF; cdr3_nt: TGTGCCATCAGTGGGGTAGGCTCCTACGAGCAGTACTTC
clone_size: .; d_call: .; j_call: TRBJ2-1; cdr3_length: 15; v_call: TRBV7-9; cdr3_aa: CASLGGTGVYNEQFF; cdr3_nt: TGTGCCAGCTTGGGAGGGACAGGCGTTTATAATGAGCAGTTCTTC
clone_size: .; d_call: TRBD2; j_call: TRBJ2-7; cdr3_length: 14; v_call: TRBV15; cdr3_aa: CATSRTSGVYEQYF; cdr3_nt: TGTGCCACCAGCAGGACTAGCGGGGTTTACGAGCAGTACTTC
clone_size: few; d_call: .; j_call: TRBJ1-6; cdr3_length: 14; v_call: TRBV4-1; cdr3_aa: CASSHASLGSPLHF; cdr3_nt: TGCGCCAGCAGCCACGCCTCACTGGGTTCACCCCTCCACTTT
clone_size: .; d_call: .; j_call: TRBJ1-4; cdr3_length: 13; v_call: TRBV6-5; cdr3_aa: CASRSGVGEKLFF; cdr3_nt: TGTGCCAGCAGATCAGGAGTTGGTGAAAAACTGTTTTTT
clone_size: .; d_call: .; j_call: TRBJ1-4; cdr3_length: 15; v_call: TRBV19; cdr3_aa: CASTTPMGLGEKLFF; cdr3_nt: TGTGCCAGTACCACACCTATGGGCCTGGGGGAAAAACTGTTTTTT
clone_size: .; d_call: TRBD2; j_call: TRBJ2-1; cdr3_length: 15; v_call: TRBV30; cdr3_aa: CAWSVAGLAGGEQFF; cdr3_nt: TGTGCCTGGAGTGTAGCCGGACTAGCGGGGGGCGAGCAGTTCTTC
clone_size: .; d_call: .; j_call: TRBJ1-1; cdr3_length: 14; v_call: TRBV18; cdr3_aa: CASSQTEFNTEAFF; cdr3_nt: TGTGCCAGCTCCCAGACAGAATTTAACACTGAAGCTTTCTTT
clone_size: .; d_call: .; j_call: TRBJ1-1; cdr3_length: 14; v_call: TRBV2; cdr3_aa: CASGGRVMGTEAFF; cdr3_nt: TGTGCCAGCGGGGGAAGGGTTATGGGCACTGAAGCTTTCTTT
clone_size: .; d_call: TRBD2; j_call: TRBJ2-7; cdr3_length: 17; v_call: TRBV28; cdr3_aa: CASSPEARTSGSYEQYF; cdr3_nt: TGTGCCAGCAGTCCCGAGGCTCGGACTAGCGGGTCCTACGAGCAGTACTTC
clone_size: .; d_call: .; j_call: TRBJ2-1; cdr3_length: 11; v_call: TRBV20-1; cdr3_aa: CSAREGNEQFF; cdr3_nt: TGCAGTGCTAGAGAGGGGAATGAGCAGTTCTTC
clone_size: many; d_call: TRBD2; j_call: TRBJ2-3; cdr3_length: 13; v_call: TRBV12-3/TRBV12-4; cdr3_aa: CASNQGLARTQYF; cdr3_nt: TGTGCCAGCAACCAAGGACTAGCGCGTACGCAGTATTTT
clone_size: .; d_call: .; j_call: TRBJ1-1; cdr3_length: 14; v_call: TRBV10-3; cdr3_aa: CAIRSDSQRTEAFF; cdr3_nt: TGTGCCATCAGATCAGACAGCCAGAGGACTGAAGCTTTCTTT
clone_size: .; d_call: .; j_call: TRBJ1-6; cdr3_length: 14; v_call: TRBV4-2; cdr3_aa: CASSQEGRDSPLHF; cdr3_nt: TGTGCCAGCAGCCAGGAGGGGAGGGATTCACCCCTCCACTTT
clone_size: .; d_call: TRBD1; j_call: TRBJ1-1; cdr3_length: 15; v_call: TRBV18; cdr3_aa: CASSSRTGGNTEAFF; cdr3_nt: TGTGCCAGCTCATCCCGGACAGGCGGGAACACTGAAGCTTTCTTT
clone_size: .; d_call: .; j_call: TRBJ2-3; cdr3_length: 16; v_call: TRBV5-4; cdr3_aa: CASRTNLRDFADTQYF; cdr3_nt: TGTGCCAGCAGGACGAATCTAAGGGATTTCGCAGATACGCAGTATTTT
clone_size: .; d_call: TRBD1; j_call: TRBJ1-5; cdr3_length: 17; v_call: TRBV6-2/TRBV6-3; cdr3_aa: CASSYKRGQAPPWPQHF; cdr3_nt: TGTGCCAGCAGTTACAAACGAGGACAGGCGCCGCCGTGGCCCCAGCATTTT
clone_size: .; d_call: .; j_call: TRBJ2-7; cdr3_length: 14; v_call: TRBV11-1; cdr3_aa: CASSLGGKSYEQYF; cdr3_nt: TGTGCCAGCAGCTTAGGAGGTAAATCCTACGAGCAGTACTTC
clone_size: .; d_call: .; j_call: TRBJ1-2; cdr3_length: 14; v_call: TRBV7-2; cdr3_aa: CASSSTGSFYGYTF; cdr3_nt: TGTGCCAGCAGCTCGACAGGTTCATTCTATGGCTACACCTTC
clone_size: .; d_call: TRBD1; j_call: TRBJ2-7; cdr3_length: 15; v_call: TRBV2; cdr3_aa: CASSGTGTGVYEQYF; cdr3_nt: TGTGCCAGCAGTGGGACCGGGACAGGTGTCTACGAGCAGTACTTC
clone_size: once; d_call: .; j_call: TRBJ2-5; cdr3_length: 17; v_call: TRBV7-2; cdr3_aa: CASSLDAASALEETQYF; cdr3_nt: TGTGCCAGCAGCTTAGATGCGGCTAGCGCTTTAGAAGAGACCCAGTACTTC
clone_size: .; d_call: .; j_call: TRBJ1-5; cdr3_length: 13; v_call: TRBV6-2/TRBV6-3; cdr3_aa: CASSYSVRQPQHF; cdr3_nt: TGTGCCAGCAGTTATTCAGTTCGTCAGCCCCAGCATTTT
clone_size: .; d_call: .; j_call: TRBJ2-1; cdr3_length: 18; v_call: TRBV4-1; cdr3_aa: CASSQDGIAEASGNEQFF; cdr3_nt: TGCGCCAGCAGCCAAGACGGGATTGCGGAGGCGTCTGGTAATGAGCAGTTCTTC
clone_size: .; d_call: .; j_call: TRBJ1-1; cdr3_length: 15; v_call: TRBV6-1; cdr3_aa: CASSETLPRNTEAFF; cdr3_nt: TGTGCCAGCAGTGAGACACTGCCGAGGAACACTGAAGCTTTCTTT
clone_size: .; d_call: .; j_call: TRBJ2-7; cdr3_length: 15; v_call: TRBV28; cdr3_aa: CASTEGGITGRGQYF; cdr3_nt: TGTGCCAGCACCGAGGGGGGGATAACGGGGCGAGGGCAGTACTTC
clone_size: .; d_call: TRBD2; j_call: TRBJ2-3; cdr3_length: 16; v_call: TRBV6-1; cdr3_aa: CASSESSGGGTDTQYF; cdr3_nt: TGTGCCAGCAGTGAATCTAGCGGGGGAGGTACAGATACGCAGTATTTT
clone_size: .; d_call: TRBD2; j_call: TRBJ2-7; cdr3_length: 15; v_call: TRBV28; cdr3_aa: CASSLFLAASYEQYF; cdr3_nt: TGTGCCAGCAGTTTATTCCTAGCGGCCTCCTACGAGCAGTACTTC
clone_size: .; d_call: .; j_call: TRBJ2-5; cdr3_length: 10; v_call: TRBV7-2; cdr3_aa: CASSLETQYF; cdr3_nt: TGTGCCAGCAGCTTAGAGACCCAGTACTTC
clone_size: .; d_call: .; j_call: TRBJ2-3; cdr3_length: 17; v_call: TRBV4-3; cdr3_aa: CASSQDGLYGLTDTQYF; cdr3_nt: TGCGCCAGCAGCCAAGATGGGTTATACGGACTCACAGATACGCAGTATTTT
clone_size: .; d_call: TRBD1; j_call: TRBJ2-7; cdr3_length: 15; v_call: TRBV6-5; cdr3_aa: CASTPDRVSSYEQYF; cdr3_nt: TGTGCCAGCACCCCGGACAGGGTTTCCTCCTACGAGCAGTACTTC
clone_size: .; d_call: .; j_call: TRBJ2-3; cdr3_length: 14; v_call: TRBV6-5; cdr3_aa: CASMWRGVADTQYF; cdr3_nt: TGTGCCAGCATGTGGAGGGGGGTTGCAGATACGCAGTATTTT
clone_size: .; d_call: .; j_call: TRBJ2-2; cdr3_length: 14; v_call: TRBV11-2; cdr3_aa: CASSQSTSRGELFF; cdr3_nt: TGTGCCAGCAGCCAGTCGACTAGTCGGGGGGAGCTGTTTTTT